This entry describes one T cell receptor (beta chain). This receptor's antigen is unknown. No much larger clone exists at a distance of one base, and base qualities are not known. The sample originates from a study of blood T cell repertoires in COVID-19 (TCRdb year 2020). Notes on the research overall: Samples from collaborators originated in the United States, Italy and Spain and spanned both the acute and convalescent phases of COVID-19. The prospective study material was composed of cDNA or gDNA derived from T cells, B-cell-depleted T cells, or PBMCs. Subjects who had been exposed to COVID-19, were actively infected with it, or had recovered from it provided the deeply sampled blood TCRbeta repertoires that made up the dataset. The repertoires were released in a freely available public database intended as a resource for research on the immune response to SARS-CoV-2. Samples came from the ongoing ImmuneRACE study (first 160 participants) plus 1,254 subjects from 6 global collaborators. Sample metadata almost always included a de-identified subject ID, COVID-19 status, age in years and sex. HLA class I and class II types, where available, came from metadata supplied by the sample provider rather than from assay-based typing.

General conclusions and limits of the study: Clinical and demographic metadata were provided uncurated, with the amount varying by source and participant.

The CDR1 and CDR2 encoded by the germline V gene are SGDLS and YYNGEE. Inclusive of the bounding cysteine and phenylalanine, the CDR3 is 14 residues long. The CDR3 DNA has 42 bases and is translated from base 1. V was cut back by 0 bases and J by 2 bases, leaving a gap of 9 bases between them. At one collaborating source in Seattle, patients were enrolled during active infection and were followed longitudinally through the course of disease. Whole blood was collected in K2EDTA tubes by collaborating institutions according to the institutions' own protocols. For TCRbeta analysis, collaborators shipped samples in one of three forms: frozen whole blood, isolated PBMCs, or DNA extracted from either of those sample types. TCRbeta CDR3 regions were amplified from genomic DNA using the immunoSEQ Assay, a bias-controlled multiplex PCR. The paper's processing steps were these. Nucleated cell counts per sample were estimated from amplification of reference gene primers within the assay. To quantify the absolute abundance of each unique TCRbeta CDR3 rearrangement, sequence reads were collapsed and filtered. Productive Simpson clonality was computed per sample as the square root of Simpson's diversity index over productive rearrangements. What TCRdb holds here is the immuneACCESS table cut down to in-frame rearrangements. Part of the clones is not present; checked against another copy, under half of the missing clones reflect an unresolved V gene, and the others are unexplained. Clone size and V and J calls were adopted from that table, with D and trimming inferred from the DNA. A total of 250,000 to 400,000 clones appear in this sample, 88% of them only once. The ten largest account for 1.6% of the sample.

The sequence joins TRBV9 to TRBJ2-7; D gene: possibly TRBD2, on 6 matching bases. Input material: peripheral blood. The sequence came from a woman aged 30 to 39 with COVID-19, enrolled during active disease. Here the CDR3 is given as CASSVAPGAYEQYF. The DNA sequence is as follows: TGTGCCAGCAGCGTAGCTCCGGGAGCCTACGAGCAGTACTTC.